Shown below are 6 T cell receptor beta chains from a single sample sequenced in a study of beta chain features in type 1 diabetes. Expressed TCRB transcripts were sequenced because the isolated RNA had all been reverse transcribed beforehand. TCRdb's copy holds only in-frame clones and misses some; the assay was immunoSEQ multiplex PCR. Seen here are approximately 400,000 clones, roughly 16% observed once, and the top ten hold more than 0.015%. The material sequenced was naive CD4+ T cells from blood. The receptors shown here come from a woman between 18 and 30 years old in good health.

This rearrangement joins TRBV7-9 to TRBJ2-1, with 10 bases identical to TRBD2. CDR1 is SEHNR and CDR2 is FQNEAQ in the germline V gene (reference sequence). The V segment lost 5 bases and the J segment 1 base; nucleotides outside the gene matches: 8. The CDR3 covers 17 residues. This chain's CDR3 is CASSRPGLAVSYNEQFF. Written as DNA, the CDR3 is TGTGCCAGCAGCCGGCCCGGACTAGCGGTGTCCTACAATGAGCAGTTCTTC.

The rearrangement links TRBV15 to TRBJ1-2; TRBD1 might be the D (5 bases). V was trimmed by 1 base and J by 13 bases, leaving 16 bases between them. The V gene's germline CDR1 is LNHNV and CDR2 YYDKDF (reference sequence). The CDR3 is 13 residues long. The CDR3 nucleotides are TGTGCCACCAGCAGAGGGGGGACTCTAGGGATCACCTTC. It specifies CATSRGGTLGITF.

A word on this clone: Its ends do not fully match the called genes, so a read error is possible. The chain uses TRBV11-2 and TRBJ2-1; 12 nucleotides align to TRBD2. This CDR3 contains 17 residues. The germline gives CDR1 SGHAT, CDR2 FQNNGV. The CDR3 sequence: CASSLGLAGGPYHEQFF. For the CDR3, the DNA is TGTGCCAGCAGCTTAGGGCTAGCGGGAGGGCCCTACCATGAGCAGTTCTTC.

This clone was found a few times. The V call is TRBV6-1, the J call TRBJ2-6; 8 bases align to TRBD1. Trimming took 10 bases from V and 3 from J; bases not matched to a gene: 8. This CDR3 is built from 15 residues. Germline-derived CDR1 and CDR2 are MNHNS and SASEGT. CDR3 DNA: TGTGCCACCTGGCAGGGGGCTAGTGGGGCCAACGTCCTGACTTTC. Protein product: CATWQGASGANVLTF.

This clone was detected only a few times. The chain employs TRBV7-3 and TRBJ2-1; D not certain. From germline, CDR1 is SGHTA and CDR2 FQGTGA. The CDR3 has 13 residues. Trimming shortened V by 3 bases and J by 8 bases, and 11 bases separated the two germline ends. The CDR3 DNA follows: TGTGCCAGCAGCTTGTTGAGGATAGATGAGCAGTTCTTC. Its protein product is CASSLLRIDEQFF.

The V and J genes are TRBV5-6 and TRBJ2-1, with 8 bases fitting TRBD2. The CDR3 loop spans 15 amino acids. Germline CDR1 reads SGHDT; CDR2 reads YYEEEE. The V and J ends lost 4 bases and 2 bases, in that order; junction bases with no gene match: 5. The CDR3 region has the DNA TGTGCCAGCAGCCCAAGCGGGAGACCCTACAATGAGCAGTTCTTC. Translation: CASSPSGRPYNEQFF. The full variable domain, in which reference TRBV5-6 and TRBJ2-1 provide the parts outside the CDR3, is DAGVTQSPTHLIKTRGQQVTLRCSPKSGHDTVSWYQQALGQGPQFIFQYYEEEERQRGNFPDRFSGHQFPNYSSELNVNALLLGDSALYLCASSPSGRPYNEQFFGPGTRLTVL.